The clone carrying this TCR beta chain showed up just a few times. Its specificity is not known. V was shortened by 2 bases and J by 8 bases, with 19 bases between the two germline ends. Germline V gene lookup returns CDR1 DFQATT and CDR2 SNEGSKA (reference sequence). The CDR3 loop spans 16 amino acids. TCRdb re-analysed the RT-PCR reads in MiXCR, keeping a single row per CDR3 protein. The profile covers hundreds of thousands of distinct CDR3 sequences, with about a fifth appearing a single time and roughly a tenth taken by the ten largest. This sample was included in a study of response to subunit inactivated influenza vaccine. General study results and limits: The authors proposed limited new T cell recruitment per seasonal influenza vaccination.

Sequencing used PBMCs from blood, obtained approximately 22 months after vaccination. This sequence was found in a man aged 50-75 years who received an inactivated influenza vaccine. The rearrangement links TRBV20-1 to TRBJ1-6, with a possible D match to TRBD1 (6 bases). CDR3 DNA sequence: TGCAGTGCTAGATCCCGGGTGGGGGGCTTAGATTCACCCCTCCACTTT. It translates to CSARSRVGGLDSPLHF.